This T cell receptor beta chain stems from a study of identifying expanded T cells in peripheral blood. The assay was immunoSEQ multiplex PCR, and TCRdb's table has in-frame clones only and misses some. The sample consists of 55,000 to 80,000 clones, about 83% of them appearing once. A remark on this clone: Its antigen is unknown.

Study-level findings and limits: Differentially abundant clones: 0.95 to 1.5 between replicates, roughly 16 at around 2 weeks, 19 to 20 at four.

The CDR3 runs 13 residues. Trimming shortened V by 2 bases and J by 7 bases, and 12 bases separated the two germline ends. Germline CDR1 and CDR2: SEHNR and FQNEAQ (reference sequence). This rearrangement joins TRBV7-9 to TRBJ2-7; D possibly corresponds to TRBD2 (6 bases). The sample was blood. This TCR was sampled from a person aged 18 to 75 in good health. The CDR3 DNA is TGTGCCAGCAGCTTAAATCCCGGGGGAGAGCAGTACGTC. This translates into CASSLNPGGEQYV.